This T cell receptor (beta chain) was captured in a study of blood T cell repertoires in COVID-19. Overall study: PBMCs, B-cell-depleted T cells, or T cells were the source of the cDNA or gDNA that made up the material.

Recovery among Cohort 3 donors was established by two negative PCRs, clearance, or symptom resolution. Germline values: CDR1 LNHDA, CDR2 SQIVND (reference sequence). The CDR3 is 15 amino acids. Deletions cut 3 bases from V and 0 bases from J, with 9 bases between. As processed by the authors: By means of reference gene primer amplification, nucleated cell counts were estimated. TCRdb's copy holds only in-frame clones and misses some; the assay was immunoSEQ multiplex PCR. V and J calls and clone size are given by that table; D and trimming were obtained from the DNA. The sample consists of a few hundred thousand clones, about four fifths of them appearing once.

Sequencing was performed on PBMCs or T cells enriched from blood (not recorded which). The origin of this receptor is a middle-aged man who had recovered from COVID-19. The chain is built from TRBV19 and TRBJ1-5, with D uncertain. CDR3 sequence (DNA): TGTGCCAGTAGTATTCTGGGCCATAGCAATCAGCCCCAGCATTTT. Its protein is CASSILGHSNQPQHF.